This TCR beta chain was captured in a study of CD8 T cells in Susac syndrome. General study results and limits: The study conceded that its TCR sequencing and HLA analysis involved relatively few individuals.

About this clonotype: What it recognizes is unknown.

Random hexamers were used to reverse transcribe about 0.5 to 1 ug of RNA. Coverage of TCR beta CDR3 amplification by immunoSEQ multiplex PCR extended to 54 Vbeta and 13 Jbeta. In TCRdb, the immunoSEQ multiplex PCR reads were re-called with MiXCR into one record per CDR3 protein. The sample shows about 290,000 distinct CDR3 sequences, roughly 85% of them seen only once. V gave up 7 bases and J gave up 5 bases, with 35 bases separating them. The CDR3 spans 20 residues. Per germline, CDR1 SGHAT and CDR2 FQDESV (reference sequence). Sequencing was carried out using CD8+ T cells from PBMCs. J is TRBJ1-1 and V is TRBV11-1; D is possibly TRBD1 (6 bases). The TCR originated in a human donor with multiple sclerosis. For the CDR3, the DNA is TGTGCCAGCACCCAATGGGGGGGCGATCGTAGAGGAACAAGAGGGACTGAAGCTTTCTTT. This sequence encodes CASTQWGGDRRGTRGTEAFF.